Given below is one T cell receptor beta chain in context. The record originates from a study of blood T cell repertoires in COVID-19. The overall study: The United States, Italy and Spain supplied acute and convalescent COVID-19 samples. From T cells, B-cell-depleted T cells, or PBMCs came the material, which was cDNA or gDNA.

Repertoires were generated with immunoSEQ multiplex PCR, while TCRdb's copy carries only in-frame clones and drops some. The sample consists of about 33,000 clones, 90% of them appearing once. Germline CDR1 and CDR2: GTSNPN and SVGIG (reference sequence). V lost 1 base and J 8 bases, leaving 8 bases between the germline ends. The CDR3 consists of 11 residues. Sequenced material: peripheral blood. The clonotype was recovered from a human donor in a cohort sampled during active COVID-19. The chain combines TRBV30 with TRBJ1-1; perhaps TRBD1 as D (6 bases). For the CDR3, the DNA is TGTGCCTGGAGTGCAGGGGTGGAAGCTTTCTTT. Residues: CAWSAGVEAFF.